This T cell receptor (beta chain) is drawn from a study of technical replicates of blood from a handful of donors. The assay was immunoSEQ multiplex PCR, and TCRdb's table has in-frame clones only and misses some. Of some 99,000 clones listed, about 95% are singletons. The CDR3 has 15 amino acids. V shed 4 bases, J shed 5 bases, and the junction held 9 bases outside the gene matches. Per the germline V gene, CDR1 is MDHEN and CDR2 is SYDVKM. This sequence originates from a human donor in good health. The V and J genes are TRBV28 and TRBJ1-1; 8 bases align to TRBD1. The sequencing sample was made of T cells isolated from PBMCs. The CDR3 loop reads CASSWRTGKLTEAFF. The CDR3 DNA is TGTGCCAGCAGTTGGAGGACAGGGAAATTAACTGAAGCTTTCTTT.